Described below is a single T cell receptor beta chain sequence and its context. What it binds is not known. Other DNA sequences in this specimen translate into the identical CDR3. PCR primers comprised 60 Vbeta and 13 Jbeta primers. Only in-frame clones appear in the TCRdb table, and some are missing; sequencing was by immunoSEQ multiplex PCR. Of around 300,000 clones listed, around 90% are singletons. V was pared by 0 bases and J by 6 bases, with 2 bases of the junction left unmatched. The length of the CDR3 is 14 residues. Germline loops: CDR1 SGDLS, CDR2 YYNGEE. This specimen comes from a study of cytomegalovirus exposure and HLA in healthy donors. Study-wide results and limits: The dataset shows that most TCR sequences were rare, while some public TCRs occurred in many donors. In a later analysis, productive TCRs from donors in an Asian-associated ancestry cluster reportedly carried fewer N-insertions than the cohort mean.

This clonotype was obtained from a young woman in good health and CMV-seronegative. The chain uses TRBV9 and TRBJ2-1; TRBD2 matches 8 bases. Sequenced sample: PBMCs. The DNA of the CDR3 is TGTGCCAGCAGCGTAGCGGGAGGGCTCAATGAGCAGTTCTTC. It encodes CASSVAGGLNEQFF.